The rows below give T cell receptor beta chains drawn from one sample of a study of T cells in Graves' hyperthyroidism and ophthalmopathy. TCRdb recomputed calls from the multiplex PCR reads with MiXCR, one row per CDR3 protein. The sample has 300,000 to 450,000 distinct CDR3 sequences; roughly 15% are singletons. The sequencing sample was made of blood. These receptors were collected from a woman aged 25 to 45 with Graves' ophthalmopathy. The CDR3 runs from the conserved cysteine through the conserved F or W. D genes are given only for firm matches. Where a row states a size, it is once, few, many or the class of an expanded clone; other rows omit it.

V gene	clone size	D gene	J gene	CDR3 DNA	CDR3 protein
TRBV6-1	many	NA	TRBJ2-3	TGTGCCAGCACCACAACTAACACAGATACGCAGTATTTT	CASTTTNTDTQYF
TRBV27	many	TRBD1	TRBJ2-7	TGTGCCAGCAGGCAACAGGGGGCACCCTACGAGCAGTACTTC	CASRQQGAPYEQYF
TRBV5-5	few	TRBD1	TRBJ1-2	TGTGCCAGCACGGGAGGGGACAGTAGCTATGGCTACACCTTC	CASTGGDSSYGYTF
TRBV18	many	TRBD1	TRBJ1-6	TGTGCCAGCTCACCTCTCGGGACAGTTAATTCACCCCTCCACTTT	CASSPLGTVNSPLHF
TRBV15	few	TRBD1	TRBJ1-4	TGTGCCACCAGCGACCGGGGGAAGACAGGGAATAATGAAAAACTGTTTTTT	CATSDRGKTGNNEKLFF
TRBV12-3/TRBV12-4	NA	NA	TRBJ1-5	TGTGCCAACACTGTTCATGGGAGCAATCAGCCCCAGCATTTT	CANTVHGSNQPQHF
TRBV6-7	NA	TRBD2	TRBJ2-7	TGTGCCAGCAGTTACAGGACTAGAAACGAGCAGTACTTC	CASSYRTRNEQYF
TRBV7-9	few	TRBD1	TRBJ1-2	TGTGCCAGCAGCTTTGTAGGACAGGGAAGTGGCTACACCTTC	CASSFVGQGSGYTF
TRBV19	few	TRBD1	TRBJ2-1	TGTGCCAGTAGTATCGGGACAGGGGGAAATGAGCAGTTCTTC	CASSIGTGGNEQFF
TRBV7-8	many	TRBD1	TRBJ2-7	TGTGCCAGCAGCTTAGCCCTGCAGGGGGCCTACGAGCAGTACTTC	CASSLALQGAYEQYF
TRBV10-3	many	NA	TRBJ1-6	TGTGCCATCAGTGGTAAGAGGGCTCCGGAATCACCCCTCCACTTT	CAISGKRAPESPLHF
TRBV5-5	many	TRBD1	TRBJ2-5	TGTGCCAGCAGCTCCCGGGACAGACAAGAGACCCAGTACTTC	CASSSRDRQETQYF
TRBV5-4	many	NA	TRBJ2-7	TGTGCCAGCAGCTCGATAAACAGGGTGTACGAGCAGTACTTC	CASSSINRVYEQYF
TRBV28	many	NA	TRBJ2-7	TGTGCCAGCAGTTTATATGGGCAGGGAAGCTACGAGCAGTACTTC	CASSLYGQGSYEQYF
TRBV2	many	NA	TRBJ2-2	TGTGCCAGCAGCGGCCAGGGCCACACCGGGGAGCTGTTTTTT	CASSGQGHTGELFF
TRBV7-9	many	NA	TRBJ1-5	TGTGCCAGCAGCAAAGCCGTTATCGAACCCCAGCATTTT	CASSKAVIEPQHF
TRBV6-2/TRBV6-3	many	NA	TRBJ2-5	TGTGCCAGCAGTTACCGATGGTCAGGCCAAGAGACCCAGTACTTC	CASSYRWSGQETQYF
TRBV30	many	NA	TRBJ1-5	TGTGCCTGGAGTAGGGACAGCAATCAGCCCCAGCATTTT	CAWSRDSNQPQHF
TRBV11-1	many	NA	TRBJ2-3	TGTGCCAGCAGCTTAAGACGGGGTCAAAGCACAGATACGCAGTATTTT	CASSLRRGQSTDTQYF
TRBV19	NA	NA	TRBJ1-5	TGTGCCAGTAGTATAGAGTACGCCCAGCCCCAGCATTTT	CASSIEYAQPQHF
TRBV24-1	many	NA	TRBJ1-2	TGTGCCACCAGTGAAGACCGTAACTATGGCTACACCTTC	CATSEDRNYGYTF
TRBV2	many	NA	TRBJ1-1	TGTGCCAGCAGTGACGGAGTGGGTGACACTGAAGCTTTCTTT	CASSDGVGDTEAFF
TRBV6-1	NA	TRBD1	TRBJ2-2	TGTGCCAGCAGTGATCTAGACAGGGCTTACACCGGGGAGCTGTTTTTT	CASSDLDRAYTGELFF
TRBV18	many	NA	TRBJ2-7	TGTGCCAGCTCACCACTCGGCGGGACACACCGCTCCTACGAGCAGTACTTC	CASSPLGGTHRSYEQYF
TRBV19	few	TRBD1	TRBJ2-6	TGTGCCAGTACCGGGACAGGGAGATCTGGGGCCAACGTCCTGACTTTC	CASTGTGRSGANVLTF
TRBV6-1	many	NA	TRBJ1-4	TGTGCCAGCAGTCCGTCCGGACCCCGCTACATTGGTGAAAAACTGTTTTTT	CASSPSGPRYIGEKLFF
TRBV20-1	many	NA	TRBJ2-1	TGCAGTGCCTCCGCCGGGACCAACGCCAATGAGCAGTTCTTC	CSASAGTNANEQFF
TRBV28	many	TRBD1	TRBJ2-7	TGTGCCAGCAGTTTAAGGGGACAGGGGGCTAGGGAGCAGTACTTC	CASSLRGQGAREQYF
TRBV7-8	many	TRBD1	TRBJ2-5	TGTGCCAGCAGACCACAGGGGGCCCCGCAAGAGACCCAGTACTTC	CASRPQGAPQETQYF
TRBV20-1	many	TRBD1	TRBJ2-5	TGCAGTGCAGCCCGGACAGGGGAACAAGAGACCCAGTACTTC	CSAARTGEQETQYF
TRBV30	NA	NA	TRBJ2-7	TGTGCCTGGAGCAAGGCCGCCACCTACGAGCAGTACTTC	CAWSKAATYEQYF
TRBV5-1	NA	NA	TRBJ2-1	TGCGCCAGCAGCTTGGTCGGGTCCGTCGGTTCAAGCTCCTACAATGAGCAGTTCTTC	CASSLVGSVGSSSYNEQFF
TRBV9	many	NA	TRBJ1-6	TGTGCCAGCAGCGTGCAGGGAAATTCACCCCTCCACTTT	CASSVQGNSPLHF